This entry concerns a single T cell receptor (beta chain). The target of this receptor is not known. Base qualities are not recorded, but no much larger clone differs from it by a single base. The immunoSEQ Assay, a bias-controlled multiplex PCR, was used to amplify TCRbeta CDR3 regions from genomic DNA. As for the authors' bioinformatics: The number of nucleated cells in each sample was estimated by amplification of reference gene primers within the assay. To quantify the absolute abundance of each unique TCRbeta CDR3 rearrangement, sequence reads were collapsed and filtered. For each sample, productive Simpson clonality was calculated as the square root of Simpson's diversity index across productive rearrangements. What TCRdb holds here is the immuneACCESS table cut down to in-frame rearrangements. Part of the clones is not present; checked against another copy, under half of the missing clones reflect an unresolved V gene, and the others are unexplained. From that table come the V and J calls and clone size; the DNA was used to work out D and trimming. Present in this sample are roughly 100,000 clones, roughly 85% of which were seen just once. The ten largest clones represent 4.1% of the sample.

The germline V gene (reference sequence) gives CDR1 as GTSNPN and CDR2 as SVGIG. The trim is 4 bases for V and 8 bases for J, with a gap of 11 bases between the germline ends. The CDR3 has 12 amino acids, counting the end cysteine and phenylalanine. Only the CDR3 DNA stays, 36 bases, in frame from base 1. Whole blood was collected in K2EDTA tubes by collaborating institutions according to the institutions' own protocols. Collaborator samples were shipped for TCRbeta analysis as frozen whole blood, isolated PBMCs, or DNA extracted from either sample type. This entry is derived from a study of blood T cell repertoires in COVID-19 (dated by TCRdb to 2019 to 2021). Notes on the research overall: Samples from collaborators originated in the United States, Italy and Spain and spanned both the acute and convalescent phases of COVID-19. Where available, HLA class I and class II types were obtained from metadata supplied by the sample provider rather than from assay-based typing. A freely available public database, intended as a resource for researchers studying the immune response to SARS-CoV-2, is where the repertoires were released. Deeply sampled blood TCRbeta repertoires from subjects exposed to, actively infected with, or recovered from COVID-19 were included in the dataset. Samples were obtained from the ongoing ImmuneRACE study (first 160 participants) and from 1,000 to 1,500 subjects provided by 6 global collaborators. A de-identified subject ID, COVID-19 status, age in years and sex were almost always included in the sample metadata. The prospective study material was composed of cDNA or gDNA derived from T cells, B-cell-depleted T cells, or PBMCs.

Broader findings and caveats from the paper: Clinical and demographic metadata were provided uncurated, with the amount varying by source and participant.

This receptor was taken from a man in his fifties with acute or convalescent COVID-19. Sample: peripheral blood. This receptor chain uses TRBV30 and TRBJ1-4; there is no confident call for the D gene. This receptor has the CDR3 CAWTNGGEKLFF. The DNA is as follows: TGTGCCTGGACTAACGGAGGGGAAAAACTGTTTTTT.